This TCR beta chain originates from a study of beta chain features in type 1 diabetes. The study's findings and limits: Researchers cautioned that cDNA sequencing could over-represent cells with high TCR expression.

This clone was seen a few times. Its target is unknown. In germline, CDR1 is LNHDA, CDR2 SQIVND (reference sequence). The CDR3 covers 13 residues. The study reverse transcribed the entire isolated RNA, so it sequenced expressed TCRB transcripts. The data were produced by immunoSEQ multiplex PCR, yet TCRdb's version contains in-frame clones alone and is incomplete. Of 60,000 to 75,000 clones detected, about three fifths appear once; the ten largest clones hold around 2.2%. Sequenced input: Tregs from blood. V usage is TRBV19 and J usage is TRBJ2-5; D ambiguous. Matching the DNA end better, TRBJ2-7 makes the J call doubtful. This sequence was found in a woman younger than 30 in good health. CDR3: CASSINTNYEQYF. The CDR3, as DNA: TGTGCCAGTAGCATCAATACAAACTACGAGCAGTACTTC.